The clone carrying this TCR beta chain has at least ten counts. The data are from a study of breast tumors, draining lymph nodes, adjacent tissues. Breast cancer patients provided tissue from their axillary draining lymph nodes. TCRdb independently ran MiXCR on the multiplex PCR reads; one entry per CDR3 protein. The repertoire has around 250,000 distinct CDR3 sequences, approximately 36% of them found once; the top ten carry roughly 3.5%. V lost 8 bases and J 3 bases, leaving 4 bases between the germline ends. The germline gives CDR1 LNHDA, CDR2 SQIVND (reference sequence). This CDR3 region has 10 residues.

Sample: axillary lymph node tissue. This receptor was obtained from a female donor with breast cancer. Some clones in this sample may be carry-over from other donors' samples. This chain connects TRBV19 to TRBJ1-2; D is unresolved. Here the CDR3 reads CASWDYGYTF. CDR3 sequence (DNA): TGTGCCAGTTGGGACTATGGCTACACCTTC.